The 17 T cell receptor beta chains below all came from one sample that was sequenced in a study of blood T cell repertoires in COVID-19. The assay was immunoSEQ multiplex PCR, and TCRdb's table has in-frame clones only and misses some. The table includes around 49,000 clones, more than 80% detected once. Source material: peripheral blood. The receptors were gathered from a human donor in a cohort sampled during active COVID-19.

This chain uses TRBV13 with TRBJ2-5; 7 nucleotides align to TRBD2. Germline CDR1 PRHDT, CDR2 FYEKMQ (reference sequence). The V and J ends lost 1 base and 0 bases, in that order; junction bases with no gene match: 11. The CDR3 spans 18 residues. CDR3 coding DNA: TGTGCCAGCAGCTTAGTCTCCGGGGGGAACCCGTACCAAGAGACCCAGTACTTC. Protein product: CASSLVSGGNPYQETQYF. Full variable domain (outside the CDR3, taken from reference TRBV13 and TRBJ2-5): AAGVIQSPRHLIKEKRETATLKCYPIPRHDTVYWYQQGPGQDPQFLISFYEKMQSDKGSIPDRFSAQQFSDYHSELNMSSLELGDSALYFCASSLVSGGNPYQETQYFGPGTRLLVL.

The chain links TRBV30 to TRBJ2-4; 7 bases agree with TRBD2. CDR1 is GTSNPN, CDR2 SVGIG, per germline (reference sequence). The CDR3 covers 14 residues. With V trimmed by 0 bases and J by 8 bases, 7 bases remained unmatched. The CDR3 spells CAWSVGGAGDIQYF. The CDR3 region has the DNA TGTGCCTGGAGTGTGGGTGGCGCGGGGGACATTCAGTACTTC.

The chain employs TRBV9 and TRBJ2-3; a possible D gene is TRBD1 (5 bases). V lost 0 bases to trimming and J lost 2 bases, with 10 bases between them. The CDR3 has 15 residues. Germline V gene lookup returns CDR1 SGDLS and CDR2 YYNGEE. The CDR3: CASSVGGGYTDTQYF. The CDR3 DNA sequence: TGTGCCAGCAGCGTAGGGGGCGGATACACAGATACGCAGTATTTT.

Concerning this clone itself: It is likely a read error, because the conserved phenylalanine at the end of the CDR3 is missing. No DNA is shown, since the ends of the CDR3 on it are uncertain; the CDR3 is the one TCRdb lists. The chain has TRBV21-1 and TRBJ2-7; the table's TRBD2 call for D was not verified on the DNA. TRBV21-1 counts as a pseudogene. The CDR3 contains 10 residues when both ends are counted. CDR3 loop: CASSKVEGGP.

The rearrangement uses TRBV7-6 and TRBJ2-7, with TRBD2 matching over 11 bases. Germline trimming cut 6 bases from V and 4 bases from J; bases unmatched to any gene: 5. The CDR3 totals 14 residues. The V gene's germline CDR1 is SGHVS and CDR2 FNYEAQ. This chain's CDR3 is CASRPGTSGYEQYF. The CDR3 coding sequence is TGTGCCAGCAGACCCGGGACTAGCGGTTACGAGCAGTACTTC. The full variable domain, its missing parts supplied by reference TRBV7-6 and TRBJ2-7, is GAGVSQSPRYKVTKRGQDVALRCDPISGHVSLYWYRQALGQGPEFLTYFNYEAQQDKSGLPNDRFSAERPEGSISTLTIQRTEQRDSAMYRCASRPGTSGYEQYFGPGTRLTVT.

The chain carries TRBV5-1 and TRBJ2-1; TRBD2 matches at 13 bases. CDR3 length: 19 residues. Germline V CDR1 and CDR2: SGHRS, YFSETQ. The V gene end was trimmed by 2 bases and the J gene end by 2 bases; junction bases not matched to a gene: 10. The CDR3 protein is CASSLLAGGKVGPYNEQFF. CDR3 sequence (DNA): TGCGCCAGCAGCTTACTAGCGGGAGGGAAGGTGGGTCCCTACAATGAGCAGTTCTTC.

The rearrangement uses TRBV7-8 and TRBJ2-1; perhaps TRBD2 as D (6 bases). CDR1 is SGHVS and CDR2 is FQNEAQ in the germline V gene. The CDR3 runs to 16 residues. With 9 bases removed from V and 0 bases from J, the gap between germline ends came to 18 bases. The DNA for the CDR3 is TGTGCCAGTGGGCGGGCGGGGATAAGCTCCTACAATGAGCAGTTCTTC. Protein: CASGRAGISSYNEQFF.

This rearrangement joins TRBV28 to TRBJ1-3; the match to TRBD1 covers 9 bases. The ends lost 5 bases at V and 4 bases at J; junction bases unmatched: 15. This CDR3 contains 18 residues. Germline V CDR1 and CDR2: MDHEN, SYDVKM. In nucleotides, the CDR3 is TGTGCCAGCAGTCCCGCGGGACAGGGTGGGGTTGGGGGAAACACCATATATTTT. Its translation: CASSPAGQGGVGGNTIYF.

This rearrangement joins TRBV7-3 to TRBJ2-1, with a possible D match to TRBD1 (6 bases). The V end lost 2 bases, the J end lost 1 base, and 9 bases lay between the germline ends. Per the germline V gene, CDR1 is SGHTA and CDR2 is FQGTGA. The CDR3 loop spans 15 amino acids. The CDR3: CASSLGRGSYNEQFF. The CDR3 bases are TGTGCCAGCAGCTTAGGCAGGGGATCCTACAATGAGCAGTTCTTC.

The chain recombines TRBV6-5 with TRBJ2-7; D not certain. This CDR3 is 12 amino acids long. Trimming left V 9 bases short and J 1 base short, with 10 bases between. Germline V gives CDR1 MNHEY, CDR2 SVGAGI. CDR3 bases: TGTGCCAGTTTTAGTCTTTCCTACGAGCAGTACTTC. It codes for CASFSLSYEQYF.

This chain links TRBV5-4 with TRBJ1-2; D is possibly TRBD1 (6 bases). V was pared by 0 bases and J by 4 bases, with 7 bases between. Germline V CDR1 and CDR2: SGHNT, YYREEE (reference sequence). The length of the CDR3 is 13 residues. The CDR3 bases are TGTGCCAGCAGCTTGGCCAGGGGCTATGGCTACACCTTC. Protein product: CASSLARGYGYTF.

The chain couples TRBV10-3 to TRBJ1-5; D gene uncertain. The CDR3 length is 12 residues. V lost 3 bases, J lost 3 bases, and 3 bases lay in between. Germline loops: CDR1 ENHRY, CDR2 SYGVKD. CDR3 amino acids: CAISDNNQPQHF. CDR3 nucleotides: TGTGCCATCAGTGATAACAATCAGCCCCAGCATTTT.

This rearrangement joins TRBV28 to TRBJ1-5; D gene uncertain. The V gene lost 3 bases and the J gene lost 5 bases, with 11 bases spanning the gap. Per the germline V gene, CDR1 is MDHEN and CDR2 is SYDVKM. This CDR3 contains 14 residues. In DNA form, the CDR3 reads TGTGCCAGCAGTTTGAGGGCCCTATATCAGCCCCAGCATTTT. Translation gives CASSLRALYQPQHF.

The genes are TRBV5-5 and TRBJ1-2; possible D gene TRBD1, 5 bases. CDR3 length: 16 amino acids. CDR1 is SGHKS and CDR2 is YYEKEE in the germline V gene (reference sequence). V was clipped by 0 bases and J by 0 bases, with 12 bases between them. The CDR3, as DNA: TGTGCCAGCAGCTTGGGCCCGCCAGGGCCTAACTATGGCTACACCTTC. The encoded protein is CASSLGPPGPNYGYTF.

The CDR3 sequence is CASSPGLAARNEQFF. CDR3 coding DNA: TGTGCCAGCTCACCAGGACTAGCGGCAAGAAATGAGCAGTTCTTC. The chain links TRBV18 to TRBJ2-1, with 10 bases fitting TRBD2. Per the germline V gene, CDR1 is KGHSH and CDR2 is LQKENI. V lost 2 bases to trimming and J lost 7 bases; unmatched junction nucleotides: 5. The CDR3 is made up of 15 amino acids.

The chain couples TRBV7-8 to TRBJ2-7; 10 bases are a match to TRBD2. CDR3 length: 16 residues. CDR1 SGHVS and CDR2 FQNEAQ come from the germline V gene. V trimming: 3 bases; J trimming: 0 bases; junction bases outside the gene matches: 5. CDR3 protein: CASSFRASGSSYEQYF. In DNA, the CDR3 is TGTGCCAGCAGCTTTCGGGCTAGCGGGAGCTCCTACGAGCAGTACTTC.

The chain has TRBV28 and TRBJ2-7; the D gene is possibly TRBD1 (8 bases). CDR3 length: 15 amino acids. Trimming took off 4 bases at V and 0 bases at J, with 13 bases between the two ends. Per the germline V gene, CDR1 is MDHEN and CDR2 is SYDVKM. Here the CDR3 reads CASSWGGTGSYEQYF. The CDR3 DNA reads as TGTGCCAGCAGTTGGGGAGGGACAGGCTCCTACGAGCAGTACTTC.